This paragraph reports one T cell receptor (beta chain). Its antigen is still unknown. The data derive from a study of cytomegalovirus exposure and HLA in healthy donors. The V and J ends lost 2 bases and 0 bases, in that order; junction bases with no gene match: 6. The germline V gene has CDR1 SGHTA and CDR2 FQGNSA. The CDR3 is 17 residues long. Both 60 Vbeta primers and 13 Jbeta primers went into the PCR. Method: immunoSEQ multiplex PCR; TCRdb's copy keeps in-frame clones and lacks some. Of some 140,000 clones listed, around three quarters were seen once; the top ten hold 2.5% to 3.5%. General study results and limits: Presence/absence analyses rested on an assumption that sequencing depth was roughly uniform across donors.

Material: PBMCs. The chain carries TRBV7-2 and TRBJ2-3, with TRBD2 identical over 9 bases. The TCR comes from a middle-aged man in good health and CMV-seronegative. CDR3 amino acids: CASSLTTSGVSTDTQYF. The CDR3 DNA follows: TGTGCCAGCAGCTTAACGACTAGCGGCGTTAGCACAGATACGCAGTATTTT.